The 25 T cell receptor beta chains presented below share a single source sample, sequenced in a study of T cells in women clearing cervical HPV infection. Only in-frame clones appear in the TCRdb table, and some are missing; sequencing was by immunoSEQ multiplex PCR. This sample's table has 40,000 to 55,000 clones. The sample comprised blood buffy coat. The receptors stem from a woman between 18 and 69 years old with a cervical HPV16 infection that either progressed to CIN3+ or cleared (not recorded which).

As concerns this clone: From the germline J gene comes the end of the CDR3, since the read stops 3 residues before it. The genes are TRBV18 and TRBJ2-3, with unresolved D. The CDR3 extends over 15 amino acids. The V gene lost 3 bases and the J gene lost 0 bases, with 10 bases spanning the gap. Germline V CDR1 and CDR2: KGHSH, LQKENI. The DNA read from the CDR3 is TGTGCCAGCTCACCGCGACACTTGAGCACAGATACG. Its translation is CASSPRHLSTDT. The complete CDR3 sequence is CASSPRHLSTDTQYF.

On this clone itself: The read gets to within 3 residues of the CDR3 end, and the germline J gene fills in the rest. J is TRBJ2-2 and V is TRBV2; 10 nucleotides match TRBD1. CDR3 length: 17 residues. Germline values: CDR1 SNHLY, CDR2 FYNNEI. CDR3 sequence: CATGLRGQGTYNSPLFF. CDR3 DNA, as far as it was read: TGTGCCACCGGCCTACGGGGACAGGGGACTTATAATTCACCG.

Comment on this clone: The DNA ends 3 residues before the CDR3 does, and the rest of the CDR3 is filled in from the germline J gene. The chain couples TRBV14 to TRBJ1-1; 7 nucleotides match TRBD1. Germline CDR1 is SGHDN and CDR2 is FVKESK. This CDR3 comprises 13 residues. The CDR3 sequence is CASSQPVDREAFF. The part of the CDR3 DNA that was read is TGTGCCAGCAGCCAACCCGTAGACAGGGAG.

Concerning this clone itself: The read comes to an end 3 residues before the CDR3 does, leaving the germline J gene to fill in the end. The genes are TRBV7-7 and TRBJ2-5, with 12 positions matching TRBD2. Germline V gene data show CDR1 as SSHAT and CDR2 as FNYEAQ (reference sequence). CDR3 size: 16 residues. With V trimmed by 5 bases and J by 5 bases, 9 bases remained unmatched. The CDR3 sequence is CASSPASGGALETQYF. The CDR3 bases that were read are TGTGCCAGCAGCCCCGCTAGCGGGGGGGCATTGGAGACC.

A remark on this clone: Read sequence stops 3 residues before the CDR3 end, and the germline J gene provides the missing end. The chain has TRBV7-9 and TRBJ2-7; 8 nucleotides match TRBD1. The V gene's germline CDR1 is SEHNR and CDR2 FQNEAQ (reference sequence). V dropped 6 bases and J dropped 2; count of bases not matched to a gene: 6. The CDR3 has 14 amino acids. Incomplete CDR3 DNA: TGTGCCAGCAGGACCGGGACAGGACCCTACGAG. Its translation: CASRTGTGPYE. Given in full, the CDR3 is CASRTGTGPYEQYF.

Of note for this clone: The read ends 3 residues before the CDR3 terminus; that terminus is restored from the germline J gene. The genes are TRBV20-1 and TRBJ2-7, with TRBD2 matching 8 bases. Per the germline V gene, CDR1 is DFQATT and CDR2 is SNEGSKA (reference sequence). Unmatched junction bases numbered 10, after V lost 6 bases and J lost 0 bases. CDR3 size: 15 residues. Here the CDR3 reads CSAQTSALVSYEQYF. The part of the CDR3 DNA that was read is TGCAGTGCCCAGACTAGCGCCTTAGTCTCCTACGAG.

About this clone itself: The CDR3 end lies 3 residues beyond the end of the read and is filled in from the germline J gene. The gene calls are TRBV5-3 and TRBJ1-5; a weak D match, TRBD1 (6 bases). TRBV5-3 is an open reading frame whose function is uncertain. Trimming took 4 bases from V and 0 from J, leaving 17 bases between them. The CDR3 totals 17 residues. CDR3 sequence reads: CARSLPGTKYSNQPQHF. Partial CDR3 DNA: TGTGCCAGAAGCCTACCCGGGACAAAGTATAGCAATCAGCCC.

Worth noting for this clone: The DNA ends 3 residues before the CDR3 does, and the rest of the CDR3 is filled in from the germline J gene. The chain employs TRBV2 and TRBJ1-2; 11 nucleotides agree with TRBD1. The germline V gene encodes CDR1 SNHLY and CDR2 FYNNEI. CDR3 length equals 14 residues. The sequenced CDR3 bases are TGTGCCAGCAGTGCCCTGGGACAGGGGGACGGC. Protein: CASSALGQGDG. The entire CDR3 sequence reads CASSALGQGDGYTF.

A word on this clone: With the read ending 3 residues before the CDR3 end, the germline J gene is used to fill in that end. The chain combines TRBV7-9 with TRBJ1-4; a possible D gene is TRBD1 (5 bases). CDR1 SEHNR and CDR2 FQNEAQ come from the germline V gene (reference sequence). The CDR3 has 14 residues. Incomplete CDR3 DNA: TGTGCCAGCAGGTGGGGCGAATATAATTCACCA. It specifies CASRWGEYNSP. The whole CDR3 protein reads CASRWGEYNSPLFF. Full variable domain (rest looked up from reference TRBV7-9 and TRBJ1-4): DTGVSQNPRHKITKRGQNVTFRCDPISEHNRLYWYRQTLGQGPEFLTYFQNEAQLEKSRLLSDRFSAERPKGSFSTLEIQRTEQGDSAMYLCASRWGEYNSPLFFGSGTQLSVL.

About this clone: The CDR3 is cut off 3 residues early in the read; its end comes from the germline J gene. The rearrangement uses TRBV5-6 and TRBJ2-7; TRBD1 aligns across 7 bases. Germline V CDR1 and CDR2: SGHDT, YYEEEE. With V trimmed by 4 bases and J by 6 bases, 10 bases remained unmatched. The length of the CDR3 is 14 residues. CDR3 DNA, as far as it was read: TGTGCCAGCAGCCCAAGGACAGGTAACGCCGAG. Amino acids: CASSPRTGNAE. The full CDR3 sequence reads CASSPRTGNAEQYF.

On this clone itself: The CDR3 end lies 3 residues beyond the end of the read and is filled in from the germline J gene. The chain employs TRBV20-1 and TRBJ2-3, with D perhaps TRBD2 (6 bases). The CDR3 length is 15 residues. V lost 0 bases, J lost 6 bases, and 16 bases lay in between. CDR1 is DFQATT and CDR2 is SNEGSKA in the germline V gene (reference sequence). The sequenced part of the CDR3 DNA is TGCAGTGCTAGAGATTCCGGTCTAGCGTCGGATACG. Protein sequence: CSARDSGLASDT. The full CDR3 reads CSARDSGLASDTQYF.

Concerning this clone itself: The read terminates 3 residues ahead of where the CDR3 ends, so the germline J gene completes it. The chain recombines TRBV6-1 with TRBJ2-3; tentative D call: TRBD1 (5 bases). Germline V CDR1 and CDR2: MNHNS, SASEGT. This CDR3 region has 14 residues. The sequenced CDR3 bases are TGTGCCAGCAGTGAATGGGGCATTTCTGAAACG. The encoded protein is CASSEWGISET. The full CDR3 protein reads CASSEWGISETQYF.

Concerning this clone itself: The CDR3 end lies 3 residues beyond the end of the read and is filled in from the germline J gene. The V gene is TRBV20-1, the J gene TRBJ2-3; 16 positions agree with TRBD2. Germline assignment: CDR1 DFQATT and CDR2 SNEGSKA (reference sequence). The V segment lost 5 bases and the J segment 4 bases; nucleotides outside the gene matches: 0. This CDR3 region has 14 residues. CDR3 DNA (partial): TGCAGTGCTGGGACTAGCGGGGGGGCAGATACG. Amino acids: CSAGTSGGADT. The full-length CDR3 reads as CSAGTSGGADTQYF.

In the case of this clone: The read ends 3 residues before the CDR3 terminus; that terminus is restored from the germline J gene. The chain recombines TRBV4-1 with TRBJ1-4; D not resolved. This CDR3 has 17 residues. Germline lookup yields CDR1 MGHRA and CDR2 YSYEKL. CDR3 DNA, as far as it was read: TGCGCCAGCAGCCAAGGGCCCCGGGTCTCCTATAATTCACCA. Translation: CASSQGPRVSYNSP. The CDR3 in its entirety is CASSQGPRVSYNSPLFF.

As for this clone: The read comes to an end 3 residues before the CDR3 does, leaving the germline J gene to fill in the end. The rearrangement uses TRBV5-1 and TRBJ1-6, with unresolved D. CDR1 and CDR2 from the germline V gene are SGHRS and YFSETQ. Trimming removed 6 bases from V and 0 bases from J, with 10 bases in between. This CDR3 has 15 residues. The sequenced CDR3 bases are TGCGCCAGCACTGAGACGGGCTCCTATAATTCACCC. Its translation: CASTETGSYNSP. The CDR3 reads in full as CASTETGSYNSPLHF.

In regard to this clone: The CDR3 is cut off 3 residues early in the read; its end comes from the germline J gene. The rearrangement links TRBV4-1 to TRBJ2-7; D is unresolved. Germline-derived CDR1 and CDR2 are MGHRA and YSYEKL. Trimming left V 0 bases short and J 4 bases short, with 7 bases between. The CDR3 consists of 13 residues. CDR3 bases read: TGCGCCAGCAGCCAAGAATCCGGTTACGAG. Translating gives CASSQESGYE. The entire CDR3 reads CASSQESGYEQYF.

On this clone: The CDR3 end is not reached by the read, which stops 3 residues before it; the germline J gene fills it in. The J gene is TRBJ2-5, the V gene TRBV5-4, with D perhaps given as TRBD1 or TRBD2 (6 bases each). CDR3 size: 14 residues. V shed 7 bases and J shed 5 bases, with 18 bases lying between them. Per germline, CDR1 SGHNT and CDR2 YYREEE (reference sequence). The part of the CDR3 DNA that was read is TGTGCCAGCGTCGGAGGGGGTCGAATGGAGACC. As protein: CASVGGGRMET. The CDR3 as a whole reads CASVGGGRMETQYF.

The CDR3 DNA, read in part, is TGTGCCAGCAGTACCGGGACTGCAACG. It encodes CASSTGTAT. The complete CDR3 reads CASSTGTATQYF. V and J are TRBV2 and TRBJ2-3, with D tentatively TRBD2 (6 bases). The read is 3 residues too short to cover the CDR3 end, so that end is filled in from the germline J gene. Germline V gene sequence: CDR1 SNHLY, CDR2 FYNNEI. The CDR3 has 12 residues.

As to this clone: The observed sequence ends 3 residues before the CDR3 terminus, with the missing tail filled in from the germline J gene. The chain joins TRBV10-2 to TRBJ2-7, with D maybe TRBD2 (6 bases). The length of the CDR3 is 14 residues. Trimming took 4 bases from V and 2 from J, leaving 12 bases between them. Germline V gives CDR1 WSHSY, CDR2 SAAADI. The CDR3 spells CASSVGTSTYEQYF. The part of the CDR3 DNA that was read is TGCGCCAGCAGTGTAGGGACTTCCACCTACGAG.

In the case of this clone: The CDR3 end lies 3 residues beyond the end of the read and is filled in from the germline J gene. The genes are TRBV27 and TRBJ2-2; TRBD1 aligns across 8 bases. Trimming took 5 bases from V and 8 from J; bases not matched to a gene: 4. Germline V gives CDR1 MNHEY, CDR2 SMNVEV (reference sequence). There are 13 residues in the CDR3. The CDR3 loop is CASSPRTGGELFF. The CDR3 DNA, read in part, is TGTGCCAGCAGTCCCCGGACAGGGGGGGAG.

CDR3 in amino acids: CASSLLGQPVTGGELFF. Incomplete CDR3 DNA: TGTGCCAGCAGCCTCCTGGGACAGCCCGTGACGGGAGGGGAG. The rearrangement joins TRBV14 to TRBJ2-2; 7 positions match TRBD1. From the germline J gene comes the end of the CDR3, since the read stops 3 residues before it. The CDR3 has 17 amino acids. Looked up from germline, CDR1 is SGHDN and CDR2 is FVKESK. V dropped 4 bases and J dropped 8; count of bases not matched to a gene: 16.

Turning to this clone: Sequencing ends 3 residues short of the CDR3 end; the germline J gene provides the rest. The chain carries TRBV29-1 and TRBJ1-2; D is perhaps TRBD1 (5 bases). Germline CDR1 reads SQVTM; CDR2 reads ANQGSEA. CDR3 length: 12 amino acids. The CDR3 loop reads CSVEDGGAGYTF. The covered CDR3 bases are TGCAGCGTTGAAGACGGTGGGGCAGGC. Drawing the rest from reference TRBV29-1 and TRBJ1-2, the complete variable domain is SAVISQKPSRDICQRGTSLTIQCQVDSQVTMMFWYRQQPGQSLTLIATANQGSEATYESGFVIDKFPISRPNLTFSTLTVSNMSPEDSSIYLCSVEDGGAGYTFGSGTRLTVV.

Points on this clone: Read sequence stops 3 residues before the CDR3 end, and the germline J gene provides the missing end. The genes are TRBV5-1 and TRBJ2-1, with D unresolved. Trimming removed 0 bases from V and 4 bases from J, with 11 bases in between. The CDR3 loop spans 15 amino acids. Germline lookup yields CDR1 SGHRS and CDR2 YFSETQ. CDR3 sequence reads: CASSLAVAAYNEQFF. CDR3 DNA, as far as it was read: TGCGCCAGCAGCTTGGCCGTGGCCGCTTACAATGAG.

CDR3 DNA, as far as it was read: TGTGCCAGTAGTATGACAGGGGTCGGGGAGACC. Its translation: CASSMTGVGET. The whole CDR3 sequence is CASSMTGVGETQYF. V and J are TRBV19 and TRBJ2-5, with 8 nucleotides matching TRBD1. The read falls 3 residues short of the CDR3 end, and the missing part is taken from the germline J gene. Germline V gene sequence: CDR1 LNHDA, CDR2 SQIVND (reference sequence). The J segment lost 5 bases and the V segment lost 3 bases, leaving 5 bases of the junction unmatched. CDR3 length: 14 amino acids.

Comment on this clone: The read comes to an end 3 residues before the CDR3 does, leaving the germline J gene to fill in the end. The chain has TRBV5-1 and TRBJ2-2, with a tentative D call TRBD1 (7 bases). This CDR3 spans 14 amino acids. Trimming pared 3 bases from V and 5 bases from J, leaving 11 bases between. Germline-derived CDR1 and CDR2 are SGHRS and YFSETQ. CDR3 loop: CASSSQGGTGELFF. Incomplete CDR3 DNA: TGCGCCAGCAGCTCCCAGGGGGGTACCGGGGAG.